This T cell receptor beta chain appears in the sequencing data of a study of shared clonotypes between healthy human individuals. For the study at large: Those who served as donors were a couple of women and a few men between the ages of 18 and 49.

Every subset had its genomic DNA shared out evenly among several immunoSEQ plates. This table comes from immunoSEQ multiplex PCR, and its TCRdb copy is limited to in-frame clones, with some not included. The table has a few million clones, 80% to 95% seen once. This clone showed up just once. CD4+ cells underwent separation, giving CD45RA+ naive and CD45RA-negative memory subsets. The sequence came from a man aged 18 to 29 in good health. Some clones in this sample may be carry-over from other donors' samples. The sample consisted of naive CD4+ T cells from PBMCs. Subset: CD45RA+ positively selected.

The CDR3 DNA reads TGTGCCAGCAGTTTGATGAGCGCGCTCTACAATGAGCAGTTCTTC. Translated, it gives CASSLMSALYNEQFF. The V and J genes are TRBV28 and TRBJ2-1; D is uncertain. With 3 bases removed from V and 3 bases from J, the gap between germline ends came to 12 bases. CDR1 MDHEN and CDR2 SYDVKM come from the germline V gene. The length of the CDR3 is 15 residues.